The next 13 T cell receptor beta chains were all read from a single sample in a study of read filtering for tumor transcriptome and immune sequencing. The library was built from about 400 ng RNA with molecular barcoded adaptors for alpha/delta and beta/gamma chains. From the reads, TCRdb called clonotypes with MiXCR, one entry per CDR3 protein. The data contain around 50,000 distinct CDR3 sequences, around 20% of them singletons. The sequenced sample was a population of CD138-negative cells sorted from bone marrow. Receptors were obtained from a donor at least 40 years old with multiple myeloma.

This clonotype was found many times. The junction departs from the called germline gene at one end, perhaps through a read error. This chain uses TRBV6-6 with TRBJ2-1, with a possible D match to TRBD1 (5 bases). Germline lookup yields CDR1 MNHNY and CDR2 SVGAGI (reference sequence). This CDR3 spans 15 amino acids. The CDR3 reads CAGSPKGKTYNEQFF. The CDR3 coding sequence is TGTGCCGGCAGTCCCAAGGGGAAGACGTACAATGAGCAGTTCTTC.

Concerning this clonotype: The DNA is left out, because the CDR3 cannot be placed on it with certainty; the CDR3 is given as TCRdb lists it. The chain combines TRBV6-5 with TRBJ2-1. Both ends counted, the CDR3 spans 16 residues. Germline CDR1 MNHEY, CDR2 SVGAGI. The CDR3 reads CASSYGCVASYNEQFF.

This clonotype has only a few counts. The CDR3 coding sequence is TGTGCCAGCAGCCCCGGGACGGCCAAAAACATTCAGTACTTC. Translation gives CASSPGTAKNIQYF. The rearrangement uses TRBV5-4 and TRBJ2-4; D is perhaps TRBD1 or TRBD2 (5 bases each). V was clipped by 4 bases and J by 1 base, with 9 bases between them. Germline V lookup: CDR1 SGHNT, CDR2 YYREEE (reference sequence). The CDR3 has 14 amino acids. The whole variable domain, remainder taken from reference TRBV5-4 and TRBJ2-4, is ETGVTQSPTHLIKTRGQQVTLRCSSQSGHNTVSWYQQALGQGPQFIFQYYREEENGRGNFPPRFSGLQFPNYSSELNVNALELDDSALYLCASSPGTAKNIQYFGAGTRLSVL.

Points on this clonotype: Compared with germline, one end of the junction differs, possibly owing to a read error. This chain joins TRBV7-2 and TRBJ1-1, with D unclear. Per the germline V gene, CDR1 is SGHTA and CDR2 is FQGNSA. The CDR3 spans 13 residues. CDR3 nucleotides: TGTGCCGGCAGCTTACAACCGACGACTGAAGCTTTCTTT. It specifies CAGSLQPTTEAFF.

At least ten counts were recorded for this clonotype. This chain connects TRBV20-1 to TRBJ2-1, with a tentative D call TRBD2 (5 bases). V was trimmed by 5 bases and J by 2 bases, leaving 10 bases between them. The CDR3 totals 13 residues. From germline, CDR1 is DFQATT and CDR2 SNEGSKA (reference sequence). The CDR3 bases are TGCAGTGCTCCCCCGGGAACCTACAATGAGCAGTTCTTC. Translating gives CSAPPGTYNEQFF.

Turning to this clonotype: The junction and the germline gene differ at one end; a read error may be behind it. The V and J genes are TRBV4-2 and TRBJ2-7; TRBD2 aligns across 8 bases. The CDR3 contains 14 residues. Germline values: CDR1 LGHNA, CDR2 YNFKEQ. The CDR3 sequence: CACSQSLAGYEQYF. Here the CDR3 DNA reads TGTGCCTGCAGCCAAAGTCTAGCGGGTTACGAGCAGTACTTC.

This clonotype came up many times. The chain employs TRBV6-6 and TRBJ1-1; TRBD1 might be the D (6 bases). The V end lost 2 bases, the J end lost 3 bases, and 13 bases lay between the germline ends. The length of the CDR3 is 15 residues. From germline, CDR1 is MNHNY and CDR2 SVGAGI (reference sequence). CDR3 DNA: TGTGCCAGCAGTTACATCCCAGGGGTCGACACTGAAGCTTTCTTT. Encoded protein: CASSYIPGVDTEAFF.

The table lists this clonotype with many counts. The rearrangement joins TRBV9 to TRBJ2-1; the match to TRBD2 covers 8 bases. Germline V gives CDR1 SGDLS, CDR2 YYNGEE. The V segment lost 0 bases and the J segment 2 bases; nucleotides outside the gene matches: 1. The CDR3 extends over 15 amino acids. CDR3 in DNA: TGTGCCAGCAGCGTAGCAGCGGGAGCCTACAATGAGCAGTTCTTC. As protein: CASSVAAGAYNEQFF.

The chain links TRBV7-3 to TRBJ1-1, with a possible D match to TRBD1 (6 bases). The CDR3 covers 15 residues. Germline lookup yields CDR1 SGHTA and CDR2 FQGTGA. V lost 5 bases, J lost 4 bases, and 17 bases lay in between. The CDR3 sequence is CASSEKQGRITEAFF. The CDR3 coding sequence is TGTGCCAGCAGCGAAAAACAGGGCAGGATCACTGAAGCTTTCTTT.

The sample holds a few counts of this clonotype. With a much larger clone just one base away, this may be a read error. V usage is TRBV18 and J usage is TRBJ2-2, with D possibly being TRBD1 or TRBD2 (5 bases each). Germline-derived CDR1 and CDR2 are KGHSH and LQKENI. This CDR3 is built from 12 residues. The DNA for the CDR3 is TGTGCCACTTCGGACATAACCGGGGAGCTGCTTTTT. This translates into CATSDITGELLF. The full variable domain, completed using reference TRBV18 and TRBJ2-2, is NAGVMQNPRHLVRRRGQEARLRCSPMKGHSHVYWYRQLPEEGLKFMVYLQKENIIDESGMPKERFSAEFPKEGPSILRIQQVVRGDSAAYFCATSDITGELLFGEGSRLTVL.

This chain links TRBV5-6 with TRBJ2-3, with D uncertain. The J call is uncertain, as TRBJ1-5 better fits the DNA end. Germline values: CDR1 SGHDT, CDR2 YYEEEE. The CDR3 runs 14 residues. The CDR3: CASSANSHSDTQHF. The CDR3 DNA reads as TGTGCCAGCAGCGCGAATAGTCACTCAGATACGCAGCATTTT.

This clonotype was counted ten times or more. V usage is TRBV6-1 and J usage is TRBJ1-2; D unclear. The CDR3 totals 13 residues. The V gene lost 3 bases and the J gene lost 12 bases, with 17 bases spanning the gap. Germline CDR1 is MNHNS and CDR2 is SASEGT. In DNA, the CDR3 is TGTGCCAGCAGTGATGGAGCAGCCGAGTCGCACACCTTC. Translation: CASSDGAAESHTF.

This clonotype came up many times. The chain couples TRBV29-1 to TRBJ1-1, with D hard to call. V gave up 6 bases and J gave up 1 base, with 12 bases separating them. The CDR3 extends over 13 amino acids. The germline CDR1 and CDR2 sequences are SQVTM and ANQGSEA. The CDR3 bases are TGCAGCGTCCTAGAATCCCCGAACACTGAAGCTTTCTTT. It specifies CSVLESPNTEAFF.